This TCR beta chain was profiled in a study of T-cell reconstitution after alpha-beta-depleted transplantation in children. This clonotype has just a few counts. Unique molecular identifiers were used in preparing the TCRbeta library. Using its own MiXCR run on the PCR reads, TCRdb lists one record per CDR3 protein. The sample lists 700,000 to 950,000 distinct CDR3 sequences; 16% were seen once. The specimen was PBMCs, mostly from graft donor cells, collected 360 days after TCRalphabeta/CD19-depleted stem cell transplant. This receptor was obtained from a male patient younger than 18 who had a stem cell transplant for acute lymphoblastic leukemia, so the T cells may come from the graft donor.

The CDR3 nucleotides read TGTGCCAGCAGCGTAGGAACGGTGAACACTGAAGCTTTCTTT. It is translated as CASSVGTVNTEAFF. This chain connects TRBV9 to TRBJ1-1; D is unresolved. Germline V gene data show CDR1 as SGDLS and CDR2 as YYNGEE. The V and J ends lost 0 bases and 0 bases respectively, with 6 bases between them. The CDR3 sequence is 14 residues long.